The 23 T cell receptor beta chains in this list originate from one sample, sequenced in a study of cytomegalovirus exposure and HLA in healthy donors. A multiplex PCR was run with 60 Vbeta primers and 13 Jbeta primers. TCRdb's table, derived via immunoSEQ multiplex PCR, lists solely in-frame clones and lacks some. The repertoire consists of under 200,000 clones, with about 77% occurring once and the leading ten covering about 2.6%. The sequenced material came from PBMCs. These receptors were collected from a woman in her 40s in good health and CMV-seropositive.

The V and J genes are TRBV7-8 and TRBJ2-6, with 11 bases lining up with TRBD2. The germline V gene has CDR1 SGHVS and CDR2 FQNEAQ. The CDR3 loop spans 19 amino acids. V shed 0 bases and J 4 bases; nucleotides not matched to a gene: 8. The CDR3 nucleotides are TGTGCCAGCAGCTTAGCCGGGACTAGCGGCTCGGGAGGGGCCAACGTCCTGACTTTC. It translates to CASSLAGTSGSGGANVLTF.

V gene TRBV7-2 combines with J gene TRBJ1-4; 9 bases match TRBD1. The germline V gene encodes CDR1 SGHTA and CDR2 FQGNSA. The CDR3 totals 16 residues. The V segment lost 4 bases and the J segment 7 bases; nucleotides outside the gene matches: 10. The CDR3: CASSSALGQGSEKLFF. The CDR3, as DNA: TGTGCCAGCAGCTCGGCCCTCGGACAGGGGTCTGAAAAACTGTTTTTT.

In this sample, this clone turned up a few times. The V gene is TRBV5-6, the J gene TRBJ2-7, with 10 bases aligning to TRBD1. CDR1 and CDR2 from the germline V gene are SGHDT and YYEEEE. This CDR3 is built from 14 residues. Trimming removed 4 bases from V and 4 bases from J; junction bases left unmatched: 5. The CDR3 loop reads CASSVGQGNYEQYF. CDR3 nucleotides: TGTGCCAGCAGCGTGGGACAGGGGAATTACGAGCAGTACTTC.

The chain uses TRBV30 and TRBJ1-2; TRBD1 matches at 7 bases. The CDR3 has 15 residues. J gave up 0 bases and V 7 bases, and 11 bases lay outside the gene matches. CDR1 is GTSNPN and CDR2 is SVGIG in the germline V gene (reference sequence). CDR3 residues: CAFRKGQSANYGYTF. In nucleotides, the CDR3 is TGTGCCTTTAGGAAGGGACAGAGCGCTAACTATGGCTACACCTTC.

A note on this clone: In the same sample, other DNA sequences code for this CDR3. This sequence joins TRBV2 and TRBJ1-2, with D perhaps TRBD1 (6 bases). The ends were cut back, 6 bases at V and 4 bases at J, with 12 bases in the middle. The CDR3 is 13 residues long. Germline lookup yields CDR1 SNHLY and CDR2 FYNNEI. In DNA form, the CDR3 reads TGTGCCAGCAGCGATACAGGGTCCTATGGCTACACCTTC. The encoded protein is CASSDTGSYGYTF.

This clone was found once. The chain uses TRBV16 and TRBJ1-1; tentatively, D is TRBD1 (5 bases). This CDR3 spans 14 amino acids. V lost 2 bases and J lost 5, with 12 bases in between. The germline V gene has CDR1 KGHSY and CDR2 FQNENV. The CDR3 DNA sequence: TGTGCCAGCAGCCAACTGGGGGGGAGGACTGAAGCTTTCTTT. Encoded protein: CASSQLGGRTEAFF.

The chain is built from TRBV5-1 and TRBJ2-3; 7 bases match TRBD1. V was pared by 3 bases and J by 1 base, with 14 bases of the junction left unmatched. CDR3 size: 18 residues. Germline CDR1 reads SGHRS; CDR2 reads YFSETQ. CDR3 protein: CASSYGGLGGAGTDTQYF. The CDR3 DNA is TGCGCCAGCAGCTATGGGGGCCTAGGGGGCGCAGGCACAGATACGCAGTATTTT.

This clone appeared a few times. CDR3 sequence reads: CASSTRRAYYEQYF. For the CDR3, the DNA is TGTGCCAGCAGCACCCGGAGAGCGTACTACGAGCAGTACTTC. The gene calls are TRBV11-3 and TRBJ2-7; no definite D call. Germline V gene sequence: CDR1 SGHNT, CDR2 YENEEA. Deletions cut 5 bases from V and 3 bases from J, with 14 bases between. CDR3 length: 14 amino acids.

This rearrangement joins TRBV5-1 to TRBJ1-1; 10 positions agree with TRBD1. CDR1 and CDR2 from the germline V gene are SGHRS and YFSETQ. Trimming at V came to 3 bases and at J to 4 bases, leaving 6 bases not matched to a gene. The CDR3 contains 15 residues. The CDR3, as DNA: TGCGCCAGCAGCTCGACAGGGGGCGGCGGCACTGAAGCTTTCTTT. Residues: CASSSTGGGGTEAFF.

This clone was recorded only once. The rearrangement uses TRBV28 and TRBJ2-3; TRBD1 agrees at 7 bases. The germline gives CDR1 MDHEN, CDR2 SYDVKM. After removal of 4 bases from V and 4 bases from J, the junction contained 5 bases not matched to a gene. This CDR3 region has 14 residues. CDR3 protein: CASSSQGLADTQYF. CDR3 bases: TGTGCCAGCAGTTCACAGGGGTTGGCAGATACGCAGTATTTT.

The gene calls are TRBV19 and TRBJ2-7; 11 bases map to TRBD1. The CDR3 totals 15 residues. Germline CDR1 and CDR2: LNHDA and SQIVND (reference sequence). V dropped 8 bases and J dropped 3; count of bases not matched to a gene: 9. The CDR3 DNA sequence: TGTGCCAGTTCAATAGCCGGGACAGGGGGCTACGAGCAGTACTTC. This gives the protein CASSIAGTGGYEQYF.

V and J are TRBV12-5 and TRBJ1-2, with no clear D. The CDR3 contains 11 residues. Germline V gene sequence: CDR1 LGHNT, CDR2 FRNRAP. The V end lost 6 bases, the J end lost 5 bases, and 7 bases lay between the germline ends. The CDR3 DNA follows: TGTGCTAGTGGCGGGGTATATGGCTACACCTTC. It codes for CASGGVYGYTF.

This clone has a handful of counts. The chain uses TRBV19 and TRBJ2-1; 9 positions match TRBD1. CDR1 LNHDA and CDR2 SQIVND come from the germline V gene (reference sequence). This CDR3 region has 13 residues. J gave up 5 bases and V 9 bases, and 5 bases lay outside the gene matches. Written as DNA, the CDR3 is TGTGCCAGCAGACAGGGGGGGAACAATGAGCAGTTCTTC. Residues: CASRQGGNNEQFF.

V usage is TRBV4-3 and J usage is TRBJ1-4, with D unresolved. This CDR3 is 16 amino acids long. Germline V gene lookup returns CDR1 LGHNA and CDR2 YSLEER. Trimming removed 0 bases at V and 10 bases at J, with 18 bases between. The DNA for the CDR3 is TGCGCCAGCAGCCAAGATTTCAGAGGCCTTAAGAGAAAACTGTTTTTT. Translating it yields CASSQDFRGLKRKLFF.

V usage is TRBV18 and J usage is TRBJ2-5, with 10 bases identical to TRBD2. Germline CDR1 KGHSH, CDR2 LQKENI. This CDR3 is 18 amino acids long. Trimming took 0 bases from V and 5 from J; bases not matched to a gene: 12. This chain's CDR3 is CASSPPEKVLAGLETQYF. As DNA, the CDR3 is TGTGCCAGCTCACCACCGGAGAAGGTACTAGCGGGACTGGAGACCCAGTACTTC.

The chain links TRBV6-1 to TRBJ2-7, with D hard to call. Germline V CDR1 and CDR2: MNHNS, SASEGT. The CDR3 has 11 amino acids. Trimming took 5 bases from V and 0 from J, leaving 2 bases between them. The DNA of the CDR3 is TGTGCCAGCAGTCACTCCTACGAGCAGTACTTC. Protein product: CASSHSYEQYF.

The J gene is TRBJ1-3, the V gene TRBV6-6; D is perhaps TRBD1 (5 bases). Germline V gives CDR1 MNHNY, CDR2 SVGAGI (reference sequence). The CDR3 consists of 15 residues. V lost 2 bases and J 2 bases, leaving 10 bases between the germline ends. The CDR3 here is CASSYPPGPGNTIYF. CDR3 DNA sequence: TGTGCCAGCAGTTACCCCCCAGGGCCTGGAAACACCATATATTTT.

The J gene is TRBJ1-3, the V gene TRBV5-5; TRBD1 is a possible D gene (5 bases). V lost 4 bases and J 2 bases, leaving 16 bases between the germline ends. Germline V CDR1 and CDR2: SGHKS, YYEKEE (reference sequence). The CDR3 loop spans 16 amino acids. The CDR3 DNA reads TGTGCCAGCAGCCGGGACTCCCCGGGGCCTGGAAACACCATATATTTT. Its protein product is CASSRDSPGPGNTIYF.

This clone has just a few counts. Other nucleotide sequences from this sample produce the same CDR3. This chain uses TRBV7-2 with TRBJ2-3, with TRBD2 identical over 10 bases. The CDR3 totals 15 residues. The germline V gene encodes CDR1 SGHTA and CDR2 FQGNSA. V trimming: 1 base; J trimming: 8 bases; junction bases outside the gene matches: 6. DNA for the CDR3: TGTGCCAGCAGCTTAGACAGCGGGGGGGCGGGTACGCAGTATTTT. Its protein is CASSLDSGGAGTQYF.

The chain uses TRBV18 and TRBJ2-7, with 7 bases fitting TRBD1. Germline V gene data show CDR1 as KGHSH and CDR2 as LQKENI. V trimming: 6 bases; J trimming: 6 bases; junction bases outside the gene matches: 17. The CDR3 length is 16 residues. The CDR3 DNA sequence: TGTGCCAGCTCCTACCTTGATGAGGGGGCGATGATCGAGCAGTACTTC. It is translated as CASSYLDEGAMIEQYF.

The CDR3 loop is CSAGGLAGADTQYF. CDR3 bases: TGCAGCGCTGGGGGACTAGCGGGAGCAGATACGCAGTATTTT. The chain combines TRBV29-1 with TRBJ2-3; 14 nucleotides agree with TRBD2. Per the germline V gene, CDR1 is SQVTM and CDR2 is ANQGSEA. Trimming cost V 7 bases and J 4 bases; bases outside gene matches: 4. This CDR3 has 14 amino acids.

About this clone itself: An end of the junction does not agree with germline; a read error may underlie this. The rearrangement joins TRBV7-9 to TRBJ2-3; 8 positions agree with TRBD2. The CDR3 covers 12 residues. Germline-derived CDR1 and CDR2 are SEHNR and FQNEAQ (reference sequence). This CDR3 reads CSSGLAPDTQYF. CDR3 nucleotide sequence: TGTTCCAGTGGACTAGCCCCAGATACGCAGTATTTT.

The chain uses TRBV5-1 and TRBJ2-5, with 10 bases identical to TRBD2. Trimming at V came to 4 bases and at J to 1 base, leaving 4 bases not matched to a gene. Germline V gene data show CDR1 as SGHRS and CDR2 as YFSETQ. The CDR3 covers 15 residues. The CDR3 here is CASSPGTSVQETQYF. The CDR3 DNA follows: TGCGCCAGCAGCCCCGGGACTAGCGTCCAAGAGACCCAGTACTTC.